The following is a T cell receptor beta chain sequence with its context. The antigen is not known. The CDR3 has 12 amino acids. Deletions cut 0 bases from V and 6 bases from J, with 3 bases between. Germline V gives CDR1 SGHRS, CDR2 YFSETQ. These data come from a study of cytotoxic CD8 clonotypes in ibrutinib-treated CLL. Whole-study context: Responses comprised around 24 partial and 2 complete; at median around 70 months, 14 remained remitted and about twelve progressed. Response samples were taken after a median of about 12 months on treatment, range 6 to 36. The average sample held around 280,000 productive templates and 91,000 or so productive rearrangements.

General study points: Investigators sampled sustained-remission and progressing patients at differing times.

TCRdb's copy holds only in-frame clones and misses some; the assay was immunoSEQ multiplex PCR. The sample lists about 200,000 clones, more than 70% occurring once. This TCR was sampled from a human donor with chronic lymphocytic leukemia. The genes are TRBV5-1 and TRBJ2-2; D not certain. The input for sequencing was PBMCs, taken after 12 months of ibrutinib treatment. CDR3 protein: CASSLVSGELFF. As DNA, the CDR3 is TGCGCCAGCAGCTTGGTCTCCGGGGAGCTGTTTTTT.